The 28 T cell receptor beta chains below come from one sample, sequenced in a study of T cell repertoires in cytomegalovirus infection. TCRdb fed the reads into MiXCR, producing one record per CDR3 protein. In the table there are approximately 750,000 distinct CDR3 sequences, less than 40% of which are singletons. Sequenced: PBMCs. The receptors originated from a human donor in good health (CMV status not recorded). Some clones in this sample may be carry-over from other donors' samples.

The chain is built from TRBV4-3 and TRBJ2-3, with D tentatively TRBD2 (5 bases). CDR3 length: 13 residues. Germline V gives CDR1 LGHNA, CDR2 YSLEER. Between the trimmed V and J ends, which lost 5 bases and 1 base, there was a span of 7 bases. CDR3 protein: CASSTLGTDTQYF. Here the CDR3 DNA reads TGCGCCAGCAGCACACTAGGCACAGATACGCAGTATTTT.

Turning to this clonotype: Since a much larger clone is just one base distant, this may be a read error. In this CDR3 the conserved last residue, phenylalanine or tryptophan, is missing, so a read error is likely. The chain links TRBV7-8 to TRBJ1-3; 8 bases agree with TRBD1. Germline V gene lookup returns CDR1 SGHVS and CDR2 FQNEAQ. The V gene end was trimmed by 5 bases and the J gene end by 0 bases; junction bases not matched to a gene: 3. The CDR3 totals 15 residues. The CDR3 sequence: CASSTGTGSGNTIYC. The CDR3 bases are TGTGCCAGCAGCACAGGGACAGGCTCTGGAAACACCATATATTGT.

V usage is TRBV12-3 or TRBV12-4 and J usage is TRBJ1-2, with D perhaps TRBD1 (5 bases). The CDR3 has 14 residues. The V end was cut by 3 bases, the J end by 3 bases, with 11 bases between. In DNA, the CDR3 is TGTGCCAGCAGTTTTCAGGGCGGGTACTATGGCTACACCTTC. Protein: CASSFQGGYYGYTF.

The chain joins TRBV5-6 to TRBJ2-7, with 9 bases fitting TRBD1. This CDR3 is 14 amino acids long. CDR1 SGHDT and CDR2 YYEEEE come from the germline V gene. The trim removed 3 bases at V and 3 bases at J, leaving 4 bases unmatched. The CDR3 sequence: CASSWPGQGYEQYF. Written as DNA, the CDR3 is TGTGCCAGCAGCTGGCCGGGACAGGGCTACGAGCAGTACTTC.

The chain couples TRBV4-1 to TRBJ2-7; 7 nucleotides align to TRBD1. The CDR3 loop spans 15 amino acids. Germline CDR1 is MGHRA and CDR2 is YSYEKL. V was pared by 1 base and J by 2 bases, with 5 bases of the junction left unmatched. CDR3 DNA: TGCGCCAGCAGCCAAGGCACAGGGGTCCCCTACGAGCAGTACTTC. Its translation is CASSQGTGVPYEQYF.

This chain uses TRBV20-1 with TRBJ2-5, with 7 bases fitting TRBD2. The CDR3 is 15 residues long. With V trimmed by 6 bases and J by 2 bases, 12 bases remained unmatched. Germline V lookup: CDR1 DFQATT, CDR2 SNEGSKA (reference sequence). The CDR3: CSARTAGREQETQYF. Written as DNA, the CDR3 is TGCAGTGCCCGTACTGCAGGGAGGGAACAAGAGACCCAGTACTTC.

The chain couples TRBV9 to TRBJ1-2, with D perhaps matching TRBD1 (5 bases). CDR3 length: 14 residues. Germline-derived CDR1 and CDR2 are SGDLS and YYNGEE. Trimming took off 2 bases at V and 3 bases at J, with 11 bases between the two ends. The CDR3 DNA follows: TGTGCCAGCAGCGTTGGGCAGGGAGACTATGGCTACACCTTC. Protein product: CASSVGQGDYGYTF. Together with reference TRBV9 and TRBJ1-2, the CDR3 gives the full variable domain: DSGVTQTPKHLITATGQRVTLRCSPRSGDLSVYWYQQSLDQGLQFLIQYYNGEERAKGNILERFSAQQFPDLHSELNLSSLELGDSALYFCASSVGQGDYGYTFGSGTRLTVV.

The DNA of the CDR3 is TGTGCCAGCAGCCCAACCCCCGCAGTGTCTAGGCTTGCAACTAATGAAAAACTGTTTTTT. It encodes CASSPTPAVSRLATNEKLFF. The chain is built from TRBV7-6 and TRBJ1-4; D unclear. With 5 bases removed from V and 0 bases from J, the gap between germline ends came to 25 bases. Germline V gene sequence: CDR1 SGHVS, CDR2 FNYEAQ. The CDR3 runs 20 residues.

The V gene is TRBV20-1, the J gene TRBJ1-6, with D tentatively TRBD1 (6 bases). The V gene's germline CDR1 is DFQATT and CDR2 SNEGSKA (reference sequence). The V end was cut by 7 bases, the J end by 6 bases, with 16 bases between. This CDR3 contains 14 residues. CDR3 protein: CSVQGKAINSPLHF. The CDR3 DNA sequence: TGCAGTGTACAGGGAAAGGCCATTAATTCACCCCTCCACTTT.

Remarks on this clonotype: The CDR3 does not end in the conserved phenylalanine or tryptophan, so this is likely a read error. The V and J genes are TRBV7-6 and TRBJ2-1, with D uncertain. Per germline, CDR1 SGHVS and CDR2 FNYEAQ. The CDR3 extends over 16 amino acids. The V end lost 4 bases, the J end lost 0 bases, and 13 bases lay between the germline ends. Written as DNA, the CDR3 is TGTGCCAGCAGCTCCCGGGTCCTGAGCTCCTACAATGAGCAGTTCTTA. This encodes CASSSRVLSSYNEQFL.

This sequence joins TRBV28 and TRBJ1-2; D may be TRBD1 (5 bases). The V gene lost 6 bases and the J gene lost 3 bases, with 20 bases spanning the gap. CDR1 is MDHEN, CDR2 SYDVKM, per germline. CDR3 length: 16 amino acids. Here the CDR3 DNA reads TGTGCCAGCAGCCAACCCCGACAGAAAGAGGACTATGGCTACACCTTC. Residues: CASSQPRQKEDYGYTF.

This clonotype has a single count. V is TRBV15 and J is TRBJ2-5; D perhaps matches TRBD1 (5 bases). The CDR3 consists of 15 residues. Per germline, CDR1 LNHNV and CDR2 YYDKDF (reference sequence). The germline V and J ends were trimmed by 0 bases and 2 bases, with 10 bases remaining between them. CDR3 in DNA: TGTGCCACCAGCAGAGAAAAGGGGCCACAAGAGACCCAGTACTTC. Its translation is CATSREKGPQETQYF.

This clonotype showed up just a few times. This chain connects TRBV29-1 to TRBJ1-2; TRBD1 aligns across 8 bases. Germline CDR1 reads SQVTM; CDR2 reads ANQGSEA. This CDR3 spans 11 amino acids. V shed 7 bases, J shed 6 bases, and the junction held 4 bases outside the gene matches. The chain's CDR3 is CSGQGIDGYTF. The CDR3 DNA follows: TGCAGCGGACAGGGGATAGATGGCTACACCTTC.

The gene calls are TRBV7-8 and TRBJ2-2, with D perhaps given as TRBD1 or TRBD2 (5 bases each). V dropped 5 bases and J dropped 8 bases, with 15 bases sitting between them. The CDR3 loop spans 14 amino acids. CDR1 and CDR2 (germline): SGHVS, FQNEAQ. CDR3 nucleotides: TGTGCCAGCAGCCCGAGAATTTGGGGGGGGGAGCTGTTTTTT. It yields the protein CASSPRIWGGELFF.

This clonotype was detected only a few times. The chain uses TRBV27 and TRBJ2-2; 13 bases align to TRBD2. CDR1 and CDR2 (germline): MNHEY, SMNVEV (reference sequence). The ends lost 6 bases at V and 5 bases at J; junction bases unmatched: 6. The CDR3 contains 16 residues. CDR3 sequence reads: CASSPGTSGTTGELFF. In DNA form, the CDR3 reads TGTGCCAGCAGCCCCGGGACTAGCGGGACAACCGGGGAGCTGTTTTTT.

The V gene is TRBV10-1, the J gene TRBJ2-3, with unresolved D. The CDR3 runs to 13 residues. The V end lost 9 bases, the J end lost 2 bases, and 12 bases lay between the germline ends. Germline-derived CDR1 and CDR2 are WNHNN and SYGVQD (reference sequence). CDR3 sequence reads: CASSVAITDTQYF. CDR3 DNA sequence: TGCGCCAGTTCTGTAGCCATCACAGATACGCAGTATTTT.

The J gene is TRBJ2-7, the V gene TRBV5-1; 9 bases line up with TRBD1. The CDR3 contains 17 residues. The ends lost 2 bases at V and 5 bases at J; junction bases unmatched: 14. Germline assignment: CDR1 SGHRS and CDR2 YFSETQ. CDR3 coding DNA: TGCGCCAGCAGCTTCTTCGCCTTGGACAGGGGTGGACACGAGCAGTACTTC. Its translation: CASSFFALDRGGHEQYF.

This clonotype occurred a few times. V and J are TRBV2 and TRBJ1-2, with no clear D. CDR1 is SNHLY, CDR2 FYNNEI, per germline. V lost 3 bases and J 8 bases, leaving 7 bases between the germline ends. The CDR3 runs to 11 residues. CDR3 protein: CASSDGPGYTF. CDR3 coding DNA: TGTGCCAGCAGTGACGGGCCGGGCTACACCTTC. The variable domain in full, with the rest retrieved from reference TRBV2 and TRBJ1-2, is EPEVTQTPSHQVTQMGQEVILRCVPISNHLYFYWYRQILGQKVEFLVSFYNNEISEKSEIFDDQFSVERPDGSNFTLKIRSTKLEDSAMYFCASSDGPGYTFGSGTRLTVV.

The rearrangement links TRBV29-1 to TRBJ1-1, with D hard to call. From germline, CDR1 is SQVTM and CDR2 ANQGSEA. V dropped 7 bases and J dropped 0 bases, with 12 bases sitting between them. This CDR3 spans 13 amino acids. The CDR3 bases are TGCAGCGACAATCACGGCATGAACACTGAAGCTTTCTTT. It is translated as CSDNHGMNTEAFF. Based on the CDR3 plus reference TRBV29-1 and TRBJ1-1, the full variable domain is SAVISQKPSRDICQRGTSLTIQCQVDSQVTMMFWYRQQPGQSLTLIATANQGSEATYESGFVIDKFPISRPNLTFSTLTVSNMSPEDSSIYLCSDNHGMNTEAFFGQGTRLTVV.

The V gene is TRBV7-9, the J gene TRBJ2-7; D is unresolved. V lost 1 base and J 5 bases, leaving 12 bases between the germline ends. The germline CDR1 and CDR2 sequences are SEHNR and FQNEAQ (reference sequence). The CDR3 sequence is 14 residues long. The CDR3 protein is CASSLGSPSNEQYF. CDR3 in DNA: TGTGCCAGCAGCTTAGGGTCCCCATCGAACGAGCAGTACTTC.

This clonotype has more than one count but fewer than ten. The rearrangement uses TRBV7-2 and TRBJ2-1; TRBD2 agrees at 9 bases. The CDR3 covers 16 residues. The V gene's germline CDR1 is SGHTA and CDR2 FQGNSA. The trim removed 1 base at V and 3 bases at J, leaving 4 bases unmatched. The CDR3 region is CASSLVGRGGYNEQFF. The CDR3 DNA follows: TGTGCCAGCAGCTTAGTTGGGCGGGGGGGCTACAATGAGCAGTTCTTC. Using reference TRBV7-2 and TRBJ2-1 for the parts outside the CDR3, the full variable domain is GAGVSQSPSNKVTEKGKDVELRCDPISGHTALYWYRQSLGQGLEFLIYFQGNSAPDKSGLPSDRFSAERTGGSVSTLTIQRTQQEDSAVYLCASSLVGRGGYNEQFFGPGTRLTVL.

The chain employs TRBV5-3 and TRBJ1-2; TRBD1 is a possible D gene (5 bases). TRBV5-3 is flagged as an ORF with uncertain function. The V gene lost 5 bases and the J gene lost 9 bases, with 14 bases spanning the gap. The CDR3 loop spans 12 amino acids. CDR3 sequence reads: CARRPGHLRYTF. CDR3 sequence (DNA): TGTGCCAGAAGACCCGGACATCTCCGCTACACCTTC.

This clonotype has ten or more counts. The chain employs TRBV20-1 and TRBJ2-3; D might be TRBD2 (6 bases). V lost 6 bases and J lost 2, with 18 bases in between. Germline loops: CDR1 DFQATT, CDR2 SNEGSKA (reference sequence). The CDR3 totals 15 residues. CDR3 amino acids: CSAPRRGAFTDTQYF. CDR3 DNA sequence: TGCAGTGCCCCAAGGCGGGGCGCCTTCACAGATACGCAGTATTTT.

The V and J genes are TRBV20-1 and TRBJ2-3; TRBD1 might be the D (6 bases). The CDR3 covers 12 residues. Trimming removed 2 bases at V and 6 bases at J, with 9 bases between. Germline CDR1 DFQATT, CDR2 SNEGSKA (reference sequence). The CDR3 protein is CSARRGMDTQYF. DNA for the CDR3: TGCAGTGCTAGAAGGGGGATGGATACGCAGTATTTT.

The gene calls are TRBV6-2 or TRBV6-3 and TRBJ1-2, with 10 bases lining up with TRBD1. V shed 5 bases, J shed 9 bases, and the junction held 15 bases outside the gene matches. This CDR3 is built from 16 residues. The germline CDR1 and CDR2 sequences are MNHEY and SVGEGT. The CDR3 bases are TGTGCCAGCAGTCTTTTTTCCCCGGGGGACAGGGGAAGCTACACCTTC. Translation gives CASSLFSPGDRGSYTF.

This clonotype was counted at least ten times. The chain combines TRBV6-2 or TRBV6-3 with TRBJ2-1; D might be TRBD1 (6 bases). The CDR3 is 13 amino acids. The V end lost 5 bases, the J end lost 5 bases, and 10 bases lay between the germline ends. The V gene's germline CDR1 is MNHEY and CDR2 SVGEGT. CDR3 nucleotides: TGTGCCAGCAGTACTGGACAGCACAATGAGCAGTTCTTC. Encoded protein: CASSTGQHNEQFF.

To note about this clonotype: Germline and junction disagree at one end, which may indicate a read error. The V and J genes are TRBV7-6 and TRBJ2-5; D might be TRBD2 (5 bases). The CDR3 loop spans 14 amino acids. Looked up from germline, CDR1 is SGHVS and CDR2 is FNYEAQ. The CDR3 is CASSLDLAGETKYF. CDR3 in DNA: TGTGCCAGCAGCTTAGATCTAGCTGGAGAGACCAAGTACTTC. Complete variable domain (other parts from reference TRBV7-6 and TRBJ2-5): GAGVSQSPRYKVTKRGQDVALRCDPISGHVSLYWYRQALGQGPEFLTYFNYEAQQDKSGLPNDRFSAERPEGSISTLTIQRTEQRDSAMYRCASSLDLAGETKYFGPGTRLLVL.

This clonotype was seen only a few times. The rearrangement uses TRBV7-9 and TRBJ2-1; D possibly corresponds to TRBD2 (5 bases). Germline CDR1 SEHNR, CDR2 FQNEAQ (reference sequence). The CDR3 covers 17 residues. V lost 4 bases, J lost 6 bases, and 22 bases lay in between. The CDR3 sequence: CASSSAIGLLISNEQFF. As DNA, the CDR3 is TGTGCCAGCAGCTCGGCCATCGGACTTTTGATTTCCAATGAGCAGTTCTTC.